This passage covers 11 T cell receptor beta chains from one sample sequenced in a study of cytomegalovirus exposure and HLA in healthy donors. The PCR was carried out with 60 Vbeta primers and 13 Jbeta primers. Method: immunoSEQ multiplex PCR; TCRdb's copy keeps in-frame clones and lacks some. The table records some 190,000 clones, more than 75% of them present only once. The specimen was PBMCs. The source is a woman under 40 in good health and CMV-seropositive.

DNA of the CDR3: TGTGCCAGCAGCTTTTGGAAAGCGGGGGGAGCCCCCGAGCAGTACTTC. Translated: CASSFWKAGGAPEQYF. The chain joins TRBV7-9 to TRBJ2-7; 9 bases match TRBD2. The CDR3 extends over 16 amino acids. The V gene end was trimmed by 3 bases and the J gene end by 6 bases; junction bases not matched to a gene: 12. The V gene's germline CDR1 is SEHNR and CDR2 FQNEAQ (reference sequence). The full variable domain, rest sourced from reference TRBV7-9 and TRBJ2-7, is DTGVSQNPRHKITKRGQNVTFRCDPISEHNRLYWYRQTLGQGPEFLTYFQNEAQLEKSRLLSDRFSAERPKGSFSTLEIQRTEQGDSAMYLCASSFWKAGGAPEQYFGPGTRLTVT.

The chain uses TRBV18 and TRBJ2-5, with D maybe TRBD2 (5 bases). The CDR3 runs 14 residues. The germline V gene has CDR1 KGHSH and CDR2 LQKENI. Trimming removed 6 bases from V and 6 bases from J, with 17 bases in between. The CDR3: CASSPAGSLQTQYF. The CDR3 bases are TGTGCCAGCTCCCCGGCGGGCAGTTTGCAGACCCAGTACTTC.

The J gene is TRBJ1-4, the V gene TRBV5-6; 8 bases match TRBD1. V shed 1 base and J 4 bases; nucleotides not matched to a gene: 9. CDR1 SGHDT and CDR2 YYEEEE come from the germline V gene. This CDR3 is 17 amino acids long. The CDR3, as DNA: TGTGCCAGCAGCTTGTTTGGGGGACAGGACCTTAATGAAAAACTGTTTTTT. Amino acid sequence: CASSLFGGQDLNEKLFF.

In its sample, this clone was seen a few times. The chain has TRBV7-6 and TRBJ2-3; TRBD1 agrees at 9 bases. Germline-derived CDR1 and CDR2 are SGHVS and FNYEAQ. The CDR3 sequence is 15 residues long. After removal of 7 bases from V and 3 bases from J, the junction contained 8 bases not matched to a gene. In DNA form, the CDR3 reads TGTGCCAGCACTCCCAGGACAGGGGCAACAGATACGCAGTATTTT. The encoded protein is CASTPRTGATDTQYF.

This chain connects TRBV13 to TRBJ2-2; possible D gene TRBD2, 6 bases. The V and J ends lost 0 bases and 4 bases respectively, with 12 bases between them. This CDR3 comprises 16 residues. In germline, CDR1 is PRHDT, CDR2 FYEKMQ (reference sequence). This CDR3 reads CASSLGLTSPTGELFF. CDR3 coding DNA: TGTGCCAGCAGCTTAGGCCTGACTAGTCCCACCGGGGAGCTGTTTTTT.

The chain recombines TRBV4-1 with TRBJ1-2, with D hard to call. Trimming shortened V by 4 bases and J by 4 bases, and 25 bases separated the two germline ends. This CDR3 spans 18 amino acids. CDR1 and CDR2 (germline): MGHRA, YSYEKL. The CDR3, as DNA: TGCGCCAGCAGCCTCCAAGCGGGCGCTCCTAGCCAGCCCTATGGCTACACCTTC. Protein product: CASSLQAGAPSQPYGYTF.

There are a few counts of this clone. The rearrangement joins TRBV15 to TRBJ1-2; tentatively, D is TRBD1 (5 bases). V dropped 0 bases and J dropped 6 bases, with 17 bases sitting between them. This CDR3 has 16 residues. Per the germline V gene, CDR1 is LNHNV and CDR2 is YYDKDF (reference sequence). The CDR3 is CATSRDGSRGVNGYTF. DNA of the CDR3: TGTGCCACCAGCAGAGATGGGAGTCGGGGGGTAAATGGCTACACCTTC.

This chain joins TRBV4-1 and TRBJ1-1; a weak D match, TRBD1 (5 bases). CDR3 length: 13 residues. V lost 6 bases and J lost 3, with 11 bases in between. From germline, CDR1 is MGHRA and CDR2 YSYEKL. DNA for the CDR3: TGCGCCAGCAGGCGGGACTTCCACACTGAAGCTTTCTTT. It codes for CASRRDFHTEAFF.

This clone turned up a few times. The rearrangement joins TRBV18 to TRBJ2-7; TRBD2 agrees at 9 bases. The CDR3 is 12 amino acids. The germline CDR1 and CDR2 sequences are KGHSH and LQKENI. After removal of 4 bases from V and 5 bases from J, the junction contained 0 bases not matched to a gene. The CDR3 loop is CASSRTSDEQYF. The CDR3 nucleotides read TGTGCCAGCTCACGGACTAGCGACGAGCAGTACTTC.

CDR3 in amino acids: CASSYSGGYSYEQYF. CDR3 nucleotides: TGTGCCAGCAGCTATAGCGGGGGGTACTCCTACGAGCAGTACTTC. The chain is built from TRBV7-8 and TRBJ2-7; 10 bases are a match to TRBD2. The CDR3 contains 15 residues. V lost 4 bases and J lost 0; bases outside the gene matches: 3. From germline, CDR1 is SGHVS and CDR2 FQNEAQ. Looking up the rest from reference TRBV7-8 and TRBJ2-7 gives the full variable domain: GAGVSQSPRYKVAKRGQDVALRCDPISGHVSLFWYQQALGQGPEFLTYFQNEAQLDKSGLPSDRFFAERPEGSVSTLKIQRTQQEDSAVYLCASSYSGGYSYEQYFGPGTRLTVT.

The V and J genes are TRBV19 and TRBJ1-1; the D gene is possibly TRBD1 (5 bases). The V gene's germline CDR1 is LNHDA and CDR2 SQIVND (reference sequence). With 0 bases removed from V and 2 bases from J, the gap between germline ends came to 13 bases. This CDR3 has 16 amino acids. CDR3 in DNA: TGTGCCAGTAGTATAGATTGGCGGGGGAGCAACACTGAAGCTTTCTTT. Its protein is CASSIDWRGSNTEAFF.